The clone carrying this T cell receptor (beta chain) was seen a handful of times. As yet, its antigen is unknown. The record originates from a study of T cells in Graves' hyperthyroidism and ophthalmopathy. From RNA transcripts, TCR beta CDR3 regions were amplified. A set of HTBI primers served as the primers for a first-round RT-PCR of the TCR CDR3. TCRdb re-derived calls from the multiplex PCR reads in MiXCR, one entry per CDR3 protein. In the table there are more than 300,000 distinct CDR3 sequences, 17% of which are singletons. The V gene's germline CDR1 is LGHDT and CDR2 YNNKEL (reference sequence). CDR3 length: 13 residues. V lost 1 base and J 6 bases, leaving 10 bases between the germline ends. The study's findings and limits: Most expanded thyroid clonotypes above 0.001 also appeared in blood. Separation of ophthalmopathy from stable hyperthyroidism was achieved by a 13 V-J model.

The sample taken for sequencing was blood. The sequence was obtained from a woman aged 25 to 39 with Graves' hyperthyroidism that later progressed to Graves' ophthalmopathy. The V and J genes are TRBV3-1 and TRBJ2-7; D is ambiguous. This chain's CDR3 is CASSQGRLVEQYF. CDR3 sequence (DNA): TGTGCCAGCAGCCAAGGGCGTCTCGTCGAGCAGTACTTC.